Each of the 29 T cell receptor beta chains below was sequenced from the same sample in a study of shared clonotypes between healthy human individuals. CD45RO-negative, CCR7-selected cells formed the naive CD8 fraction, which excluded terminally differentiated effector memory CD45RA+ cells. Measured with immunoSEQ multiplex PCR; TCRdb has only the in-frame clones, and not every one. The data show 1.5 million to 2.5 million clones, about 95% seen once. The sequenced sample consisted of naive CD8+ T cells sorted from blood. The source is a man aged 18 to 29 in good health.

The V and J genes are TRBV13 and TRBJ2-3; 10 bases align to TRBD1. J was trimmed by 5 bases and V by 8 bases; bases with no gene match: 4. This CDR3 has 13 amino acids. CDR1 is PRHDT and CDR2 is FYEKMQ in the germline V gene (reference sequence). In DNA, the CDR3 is TGTGCCAGCGGGGACAGGGGAATAGATACGCAGTATTTT. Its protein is CASGDRGIDTQYF.

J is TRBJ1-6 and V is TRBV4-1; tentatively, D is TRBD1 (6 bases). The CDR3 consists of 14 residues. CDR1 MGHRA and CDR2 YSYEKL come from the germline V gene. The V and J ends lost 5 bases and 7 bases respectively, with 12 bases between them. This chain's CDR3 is CASSYREGNSPLHF. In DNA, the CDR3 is TGCGCCAGCAGCTACAGGGAGGGAAATTCACCCCTCCACTTT.

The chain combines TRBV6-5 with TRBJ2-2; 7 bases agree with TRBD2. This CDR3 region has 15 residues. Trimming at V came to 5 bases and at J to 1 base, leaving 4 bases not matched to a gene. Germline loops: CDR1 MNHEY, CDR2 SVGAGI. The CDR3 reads CASSHTSENTGELFF. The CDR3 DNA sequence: TGTGCCAGCAGTCACACTAGCGAGAACACCGGGGAGCTGTTTTTT.

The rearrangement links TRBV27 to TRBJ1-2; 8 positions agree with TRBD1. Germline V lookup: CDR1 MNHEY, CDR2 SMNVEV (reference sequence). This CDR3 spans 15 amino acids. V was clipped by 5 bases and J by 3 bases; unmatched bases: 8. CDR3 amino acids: CASSPLQGVDYGYTF. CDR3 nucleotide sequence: TGTGCCAGCAGTCCGTTACAGGGGGTGGACTATGGCTACACCTTC.

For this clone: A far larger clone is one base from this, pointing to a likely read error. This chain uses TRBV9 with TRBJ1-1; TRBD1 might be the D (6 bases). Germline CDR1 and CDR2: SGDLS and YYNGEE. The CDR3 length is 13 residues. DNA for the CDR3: TGTGCCACCAGCGTAGGGGGGAACACTGAAGCTTTCTTT. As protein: CATSVGGNTEAFF.

The CDR3 is CASSRTSGSIQETQYF. CDR3 nucleotide sequence: TGTGCCAGCAGCAGGACTAGCGGGAGTATCCAAGAGACCCAGTACTTC. The chain couples TRBV11-2 to TRBJ2-5; TRBD2 agrees at 13 bases. The germline V gene has CDR1 SGHAT and CDR2 FQNNGV. V lost 5 bases and J lost 1; bases outside the gene matches: 4. The CDR3 spans 16 residues.

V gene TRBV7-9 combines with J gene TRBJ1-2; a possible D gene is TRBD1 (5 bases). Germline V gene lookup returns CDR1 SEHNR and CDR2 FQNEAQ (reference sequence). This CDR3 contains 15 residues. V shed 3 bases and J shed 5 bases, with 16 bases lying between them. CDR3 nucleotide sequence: TGTGCCAGCAGCTTCTCCGGGACCTACCTTTATGGCTACACCTTC. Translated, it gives CASSFSGTYLYGYTF.

The CDR3 DNA sequence: TGTGCCAGCAGTCCAACAGGGGAAACTGAAGCTTTCTTT. It yields the protein CASSPTGETEAFF. The chain links TRBV27 to TRBJ1-1; 7 bases fit TRBD1. Germline loops: CDR1 MNHEY, CDR2 SMNVEV (reference sequence). V dropped 5 bases and J dropped 5; count of bases not matched to a gene: 5. The CDR3 contains 13 residues.

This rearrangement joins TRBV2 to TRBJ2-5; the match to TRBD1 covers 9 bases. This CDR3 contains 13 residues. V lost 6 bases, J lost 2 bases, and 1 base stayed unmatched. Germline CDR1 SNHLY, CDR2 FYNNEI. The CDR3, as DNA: TGTGCCAGCAGACAGGGGGCTCAAGAGACCCAGTACTTC. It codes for CASRQGAQETQYF.

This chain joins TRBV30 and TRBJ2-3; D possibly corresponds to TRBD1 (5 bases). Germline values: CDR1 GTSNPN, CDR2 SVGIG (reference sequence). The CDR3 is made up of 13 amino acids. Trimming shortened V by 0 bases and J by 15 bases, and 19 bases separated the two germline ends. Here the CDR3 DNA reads TGTGCCTGGAGTGTACTGGAACCAGGGAAAGGATATTTT. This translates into CAWSVLEPGKGYF. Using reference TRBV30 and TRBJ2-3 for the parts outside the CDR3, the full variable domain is SQTIHQWPATLVQPVGSPLSLECTVEGTSNPNLYWYRQAAGRGLQLLFYSVGIGQISSEVPQNLSASRPQDRQFILSSKKLLLSDSGFYLCAWSVLEPGKGYFGPGTRLTVL.

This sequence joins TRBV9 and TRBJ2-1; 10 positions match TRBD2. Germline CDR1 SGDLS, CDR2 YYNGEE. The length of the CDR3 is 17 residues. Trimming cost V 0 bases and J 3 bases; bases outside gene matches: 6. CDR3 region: CASSVAGTSEDYNEQFF. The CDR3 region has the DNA TGTGCCAGCAGCGTAGCTGGGACTAGCGAAGACTACAATGAGCAGTTCTTC. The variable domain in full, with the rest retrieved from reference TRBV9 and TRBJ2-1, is DSGVTQTPKHLITATGQRVTLRCSPRSGDLSVYWYQQSLDQGLQFLIQYYNGEERAKGNILERFSAQQFPDLHSELNLSSLELGDSALYFCASSVAGTSEDYNEQFFGPGTRLTVL.

CDR3 protein: CASSLDSNNSPLHF. The CDR3 DNA sequence: TGTGCCAGCAGCTTGGACAGCAATAATTCACCCCTCCACTTT. The chain combines TRBV5-4 with TRBJ1-6; D is undetermined. The CDR3 loop spans 14 amino acids. Germline CDR1 reads SGHNT; CDR2 reads YYREEE (reference sequence). V was trimmed by 0 bases and J by 5 bases, leaving 6 bases between them.

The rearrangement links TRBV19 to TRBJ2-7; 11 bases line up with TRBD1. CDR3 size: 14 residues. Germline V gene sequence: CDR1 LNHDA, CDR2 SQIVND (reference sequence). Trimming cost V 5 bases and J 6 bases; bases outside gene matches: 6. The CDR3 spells CASSLGQGVTEQYF. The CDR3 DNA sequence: TGTGCCAGTAGTCTGGGACAGGGGGTCACCGAGCAGTACTTC. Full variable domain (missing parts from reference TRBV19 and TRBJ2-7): DGGITQSPKYLFRKEGQNVTLSCEQNLNHDAMYWYRQDPGQGLRLIYYSQIVNDFQKGDIAEGYSVSREKKESFPLTVTSAQKNPTAFYLCASSLGQGVTEQYFGPGTRLTVT.

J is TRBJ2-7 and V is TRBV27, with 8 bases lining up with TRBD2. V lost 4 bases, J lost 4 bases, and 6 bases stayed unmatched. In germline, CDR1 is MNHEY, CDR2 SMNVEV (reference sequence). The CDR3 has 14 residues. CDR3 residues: CASSSIAGRYEQYF. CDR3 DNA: TGTGCCAGCAGTTCCATAGCGGGGAGGTACGAGCAGTACTTC.

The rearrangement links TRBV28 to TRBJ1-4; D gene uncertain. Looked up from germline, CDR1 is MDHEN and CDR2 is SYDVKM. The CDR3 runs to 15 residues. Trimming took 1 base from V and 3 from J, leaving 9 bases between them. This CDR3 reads CASSLLVVANEKLFF. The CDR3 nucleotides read TGTGCCAGCAGTTTATTGGTCGTCGCTAATGAAAAACTGTTTTTT.

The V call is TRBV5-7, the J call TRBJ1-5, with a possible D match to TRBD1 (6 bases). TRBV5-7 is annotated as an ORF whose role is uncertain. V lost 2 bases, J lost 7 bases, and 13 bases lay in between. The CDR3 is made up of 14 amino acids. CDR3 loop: CASSFPGGEQPQHF. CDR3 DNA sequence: TGTGCCAGCAGCTTTCCCGGGGGCGAGCAGCCCCAGCATTTT.

In DNA, the CDR3 is TGTGCCAGCAGCGCCTCTGGGGCCCTATCCTACGAGCAGTACTTC. Its protein is CASSASGALSYEQYF. The chain links TRBV9 to TRBJ2-7; a possible D gene is TRBD1 (5 bases). Germline loops: CDR1 SGDLS, CDR2 YYNGEE. With 3 bases removed from V and 1 base from J, the gap between germline ends came to 14 bases. The CDR3 length is 15 residues.

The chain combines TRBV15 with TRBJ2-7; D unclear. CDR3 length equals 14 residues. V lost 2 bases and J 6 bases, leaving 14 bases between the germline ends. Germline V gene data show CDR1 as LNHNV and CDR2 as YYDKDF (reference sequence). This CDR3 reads CATSRTRTTTEQYF. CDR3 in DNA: TGTGCCACCAGCAGAACCCGCACTACTACCGAGCAGTACTTC.

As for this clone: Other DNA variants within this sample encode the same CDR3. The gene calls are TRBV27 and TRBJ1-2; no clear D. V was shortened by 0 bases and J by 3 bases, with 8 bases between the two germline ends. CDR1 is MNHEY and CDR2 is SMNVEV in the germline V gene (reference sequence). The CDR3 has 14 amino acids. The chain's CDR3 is CASSLSGRDYGYTF. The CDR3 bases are TGTGCCAGCAGTTTATCGGGGAGGGACTATGGCTACACCTTC.

Here the CDR3 reads CASSEALRTSYNSPLHF. The CDR3 bases are TGTGCCAGCAGTGAAGCGCTTCGGACCTCCTATAATTCACCCCTCCACTTT. V gene TRBV6-1 combines with J gene TRBJ1-6, with D unclear. The CDR3 is 17 amino acids. The germline gives CDR1 MNHNS, CDR2 SASEGT. Trimming cost V 0 bases and J 0 bases, with 9 bases left between them.

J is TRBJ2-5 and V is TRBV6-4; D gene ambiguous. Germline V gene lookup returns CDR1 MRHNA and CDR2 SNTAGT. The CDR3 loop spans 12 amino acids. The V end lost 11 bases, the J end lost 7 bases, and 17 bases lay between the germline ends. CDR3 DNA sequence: TGTGCCGGGCGTACTACCAAGAGGACCCAGTACTTC. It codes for CAGRTTKRTQYF.

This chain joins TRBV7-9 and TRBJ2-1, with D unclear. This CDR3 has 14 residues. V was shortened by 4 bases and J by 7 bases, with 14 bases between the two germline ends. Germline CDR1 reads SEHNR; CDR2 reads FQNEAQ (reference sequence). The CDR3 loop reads CASSSTWGRNEQFF. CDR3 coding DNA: TGTGCCAGCAGCTCCACCTGGGGAAGGAATGAGCAGTTCTTC.

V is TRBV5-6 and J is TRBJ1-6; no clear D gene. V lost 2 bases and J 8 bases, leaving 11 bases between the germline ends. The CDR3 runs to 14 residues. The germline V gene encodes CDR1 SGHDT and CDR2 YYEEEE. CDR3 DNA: TGTGCCAGCAGCTTTGGATCGGCGGATTCACCCCTCCACTTT. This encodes CASSFGSADSPLHF.

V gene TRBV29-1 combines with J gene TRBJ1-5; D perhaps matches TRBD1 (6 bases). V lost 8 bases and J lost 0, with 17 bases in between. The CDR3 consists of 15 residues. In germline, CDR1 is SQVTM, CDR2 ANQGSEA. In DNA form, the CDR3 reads TGCAGCAAAACAGGGTACAAAGTTAGCAATCAGCCCCAGCATTTT. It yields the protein CSKTGYKVSNQPQHF. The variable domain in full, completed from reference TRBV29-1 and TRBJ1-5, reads SAVISQKPSRDICQRGTSLTIQCQVDSQVTMMFWYRQQPGQSLTLIATANQGSEATYESGFVIDKFPISRPNLTFSTLTVSNMSPEDSSIYLCSKTGYKVSNQPQHFGDGTRLSIL.

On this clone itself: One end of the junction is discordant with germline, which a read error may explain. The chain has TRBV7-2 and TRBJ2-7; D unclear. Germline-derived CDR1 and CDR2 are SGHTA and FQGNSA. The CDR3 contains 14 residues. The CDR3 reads CASSLVQNAYEQYF. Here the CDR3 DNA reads TGTGCCAGCAGTTTAGTCCAGAATGCCTACGAGCAGTACTTC.

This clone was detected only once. CDR3 residues: CASSGLGARGNSPLHF. The CDR3 DNA sequence: TGTGCCAGCAGCGGTCTTGGAGCCCGGGGGAATTCACCCCTCCACTTT. V and J are TRBV9 and TRBJ1-6; possibly TRBD1 for D (5 bases). Germline V gene sequence: CDR1 SGDLS, CDR2 YYNGEE. The CDR3 is 16 amino acids. Trimming removed 3 bases at V and 7 bases at J, with 17 bases between.

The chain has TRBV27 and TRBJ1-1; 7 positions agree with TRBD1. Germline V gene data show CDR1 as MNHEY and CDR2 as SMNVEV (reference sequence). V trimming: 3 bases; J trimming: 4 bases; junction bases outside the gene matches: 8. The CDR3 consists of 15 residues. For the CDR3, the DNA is TGTGCCAGCAGTTTGCGTCAGGGGGGATTCACTGAAGCTTTCTTT. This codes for CASSLRQGGFTEAFF.

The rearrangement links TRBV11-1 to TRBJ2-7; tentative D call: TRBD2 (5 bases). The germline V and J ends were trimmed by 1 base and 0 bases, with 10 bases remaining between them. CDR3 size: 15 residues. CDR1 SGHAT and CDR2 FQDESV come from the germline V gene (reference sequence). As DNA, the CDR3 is TGTGCCAGCAGCTTAGGCGGGTTAAGCTCCTACGAGCAGTACTTC. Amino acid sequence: CASSLGGLSSYEQYF.

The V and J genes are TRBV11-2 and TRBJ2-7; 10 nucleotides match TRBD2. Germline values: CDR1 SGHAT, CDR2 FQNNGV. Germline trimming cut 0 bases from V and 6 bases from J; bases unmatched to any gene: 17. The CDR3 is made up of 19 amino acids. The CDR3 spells CASSLEVVLAGGGTLEQYF. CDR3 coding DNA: TGTGCCAGCAGCTTAGAAGTGGTGTTAGCGGGAGGAGGTACACTCGAGCAGTACTTC.